A selection of T cell receptor beta chains follows, all from one sample in a study of cytomegalovirus exposure and HLA in healthy donors. Only in-frame clones appear in the TCRdb table, and some are missing; sequencing was by immunoSEQ multiplex PCR. The sample holds 80,000 or so clones; roughly 76% are singletons and the top ten take 9.5% to 13%. The sample was PBMCs. The receptors originated from a male donor in good health and CMV-seropositive. Both conserved end residues are part of each CDR3.

J gene	V gene	CDR3 protein
TRBJ2-7	TRBV5-1	CASSFNAGGMNEQYF
TRBJ1-5	TRBV5-1	CASRGGGGQPQHF
TRBJ2-4	TRBV19	CASSIGAGGRNIQYF
TRBJ2-1	TRBV5-1	CASSSLAGAGEQFF
TRBJ2-7	TRBV6-4	CASSDSGVYYEQYF
TRBJ2-2	TRBV11-2	CASSRGLASGELFF
TRBJ1-3	TRBV7-3	CASSPTGTASGNTIYF
TRBJ2-5	TRBV5-4	CASSLPEWGQLETQYF
TRBJ2-3	TRBV7-9	CATAGTDTQYF
TRBJ1-3	TRBV18	CASSQPGHLSGNTIYF
TRBJ2-7	TRBV30	CAWSVPGQGWVEQYF
TRBJ2-7	TRBV19	CASSIGTGSYGQYF
TRBJ2-3	TRBV9	CASSVASGSMVDTQYF
TRBJ2-2	TRBV4-1	CASSQARLYLNTGELFF
TRBJ2-7	TRBV2	CASSGMRERREQYF
TRBJ2-1	TRBV30	CAWSVGGSYNEQFF
TRBJ2-7	TRBV11-3	CASSLVPGSSYEQYF
TRBJ2-7	TRBV25-1	CASSESTGTTYEQYF
TRBJ1-1	TRBV29-1	CSVVPARNTEAFF
TRBJ1-4	TRBV5-1	CASSRRTVPNEKLFF
TRBJ1-3	TRBV28	CASSLSRGRGNTIYF
TRBJ2-3	TRBV5-5	CASSLRTGGYTQYF
TRBJ1-3	TRBV5-1	CASSLAGRDGNTIYF
TRBJ2-7	TRBV18	CASSPPTGSSYEQYF
TRBJ1-5	TRBV6-1	CASSEGTYSIINQPQHF
TRBJ2-1	TRBV11-2	CASSLGLSYNEQFF
TRBJ1-5	TRBV4-1	CASSQAQGLGQPQHF